Listed here are 2 T cell receptor beta chains from one sample, sequenced in a study of blood T cell repertoires in COVID-19. The repertoire was sequenced with immunoSEQ multiplex PCR; TCRdb's copy has only in-frame clones and lacks some. The sample records approximately 110,000 clones, over 80% being singletons. What was sequenced was peripheral blood. These receptors came from a woman aged 70-85 years with acute or convalescent COVID-19.

This chain joins TRBV5-1 and TRBJ1-1; possible D gene TRBD1, 6 bases. This CDR3 comprises 14 residues. Germline loops: CDR1 SGHRS, CDR2 YFSETQ. Trimming removed 3 bases from V and 1 base from J, with 10 bases in between. The CDR3: CASSWDNWNTEAFF. The CDR3, as DNA: TGCGCCAGCAGCTGGGACAATTGGAACACTGAAGCTTTCTTT.

The rearrangement joins TRBV11-1 to TRBJ1-6; 7 positions match TRBD1. Looked up from germline, CDR1 is SGHAT and CDR2 is FQDESV (reference sequence). V was clipped by 6 bases and J by 6 bases; unmatched bases: 5. The CDR3 has 14 amino acids. CDR3 loop: CASSLDRINSPLHF. CDR3 nucleotides: TGTGCCAGCAGTCTGGACAGGATTAATTCACCCCTCCACTTT.